This T cell receptor (beta chain) was observed in a study of blood T cell repertoires in COVID-19. The CDR3 totals 16 residues. J was trimmed by 1 base and V by 4 bases; bases with no gene match: 4. Germline lookup yields CDR1 SGHRS and CDR2 YFSETQ. The protocol was immunoSEQ multiplex PCR, while the TCRdb copy is restricted to in-frame clones and leaves out a portion. The sample has almost 400,000 clones; about 90% are singletons. The sequence was collected from a woman aged 55-70 years with COVID-19, enrolled during active disease. The chain joins TRBV5-1 to TRBJ2-2, with 10 bases lining up with TRBD1. Source material: peripheral blood. The DNA of the CDR3 is TGCGCCAGCAGCATGACAGGGGGCGAGAACACCGGGGAGCTGTTTTTT. Translating gives CASSMTGGENTGELFF. Supplemented by reference TRBV5-1 and TRBJ2-2, the full variable domain reads KAGVTQTPRYLIKTRGQQVTLSCSPISGHRSVSWYQQTPGQGLQFLFEYFSETQRNKGNFPGRFSGRQFSNSRSEMNVSTLELGDSALYLCASSMTGGENTGELFFGEGSRLTVL.